This note documents a single TCR beta chain sequence. Its antigen is unknown. The record originates from a study of T cells in tumors after PD-1 blockade. Study at large: A subset received ongoing vismodegib 150 mg daily alongside anti-PD-1 therapy. Broader study findings: Approximately 41% of tumor TCR clonotypes were also found in blood.

Generated by immunoSEQ multiplex PCR, the TCRdb table keeps only in-frame clones and is missing some. The data hold approximately 63,000 clones, with 74% observed a single time. The CDR3 extends over 13 amino acids. V lost 6 bases to trimming and J lost 7 bases, with 12 bases between them. V is TRBV12-3 or TRBV12-4 and J is TRBJ2-2; tentatively, D is TRBD1 or TRBD2 (6 bases each). This sample comprised PBMCs, obtained after anti-PD-1 treatment. This TCR came from a human donor with basal cell carcinoma. The CDR3, as DNA: TGTGCCAGCAGGAGGGGGGACCTCGGGGAGCTGTTTTTT. It specifies CASRRGDLGELFF.